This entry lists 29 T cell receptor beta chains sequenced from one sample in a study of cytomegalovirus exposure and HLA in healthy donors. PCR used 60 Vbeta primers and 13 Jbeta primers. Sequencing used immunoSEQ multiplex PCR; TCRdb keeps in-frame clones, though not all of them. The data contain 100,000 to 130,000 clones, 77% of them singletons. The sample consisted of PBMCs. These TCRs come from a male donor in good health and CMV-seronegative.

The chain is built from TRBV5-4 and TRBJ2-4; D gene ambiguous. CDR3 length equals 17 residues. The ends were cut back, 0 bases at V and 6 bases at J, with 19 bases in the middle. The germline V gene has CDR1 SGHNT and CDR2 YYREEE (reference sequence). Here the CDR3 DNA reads TGTGCCAGCAGCTTGGGAGTCGACATGAGTTTAATAAACATTCAGTACTTC. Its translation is CASSLGVDMSLINIQYF.

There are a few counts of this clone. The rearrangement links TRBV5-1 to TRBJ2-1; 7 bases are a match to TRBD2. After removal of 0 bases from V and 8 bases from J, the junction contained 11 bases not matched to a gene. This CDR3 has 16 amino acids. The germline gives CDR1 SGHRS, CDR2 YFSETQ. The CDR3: CASSLGGAGVGDEQFF. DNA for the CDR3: TGCGCCAGCAGCTTGGGTGGCGCGGGAGTTGGGGATGAGCAGTTCTTC.

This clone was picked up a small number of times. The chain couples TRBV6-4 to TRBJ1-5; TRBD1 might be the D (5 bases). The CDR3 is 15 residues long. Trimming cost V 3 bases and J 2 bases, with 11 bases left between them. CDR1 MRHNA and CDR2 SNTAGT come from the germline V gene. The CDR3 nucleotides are TGTGCCAGCAGTGAAGGGGAGGACGGCAATCAGCCCCAGCATTTT. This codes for CASSEGEDGNQPQHF.

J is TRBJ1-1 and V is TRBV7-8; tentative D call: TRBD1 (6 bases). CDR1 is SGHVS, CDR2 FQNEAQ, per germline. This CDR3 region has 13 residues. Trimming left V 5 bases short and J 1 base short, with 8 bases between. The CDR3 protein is CASSEDRNTEAFF. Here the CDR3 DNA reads TGTGCCAGCAGCGAGGACAGGAACACTGAAGCTTTCTTT.

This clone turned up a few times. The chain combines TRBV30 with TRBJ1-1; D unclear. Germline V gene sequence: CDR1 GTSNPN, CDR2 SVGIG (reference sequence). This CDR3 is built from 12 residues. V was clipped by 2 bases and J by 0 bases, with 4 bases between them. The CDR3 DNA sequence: TGTGCCTGGAGTCGTATGAACACTGAAGCTTTCTTT. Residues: CAWSRMNTEAFF.

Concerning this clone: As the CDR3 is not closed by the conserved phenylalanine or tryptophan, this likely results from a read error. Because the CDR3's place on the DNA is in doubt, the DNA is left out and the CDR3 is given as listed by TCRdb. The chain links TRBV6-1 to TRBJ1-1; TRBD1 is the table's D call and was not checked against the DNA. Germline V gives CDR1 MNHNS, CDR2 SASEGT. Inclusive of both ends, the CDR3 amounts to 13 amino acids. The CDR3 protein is CASSTPDRLVYPI.

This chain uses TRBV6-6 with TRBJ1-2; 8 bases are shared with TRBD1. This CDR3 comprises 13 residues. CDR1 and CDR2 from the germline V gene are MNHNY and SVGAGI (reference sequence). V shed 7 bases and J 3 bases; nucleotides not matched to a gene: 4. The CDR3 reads CASTDRGDYGYTF. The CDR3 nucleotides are TGTGCCAGCACTGACAGGGGTGACTATGGCTACACCTTC.

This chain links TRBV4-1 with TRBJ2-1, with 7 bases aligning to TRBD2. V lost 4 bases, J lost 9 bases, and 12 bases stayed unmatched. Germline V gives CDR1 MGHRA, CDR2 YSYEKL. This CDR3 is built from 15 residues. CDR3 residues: CASSPGRARTTEQFF. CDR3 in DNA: TGCGCCAGCAGCCCTGGGAGGGCGCGGACCACTGAGCAGTTCTTC.

CDR3 amino acids: CASSLDYQETQYF. DNA for the CDR3: TGTGCCAGCAGTTTGGACTATCAAGAGACCCAGTACTTC. The chain is built from TRBV28 and TRBJ2-5; weak D call: TRBD2 (6 bases). Per germline, CDR1 MDHEN and CDR2 SYDVKM. V dropped 3 bases and J dropped 2 bases, with 7 bases sitting between them. The CDR3 loop spans 13 amino acids.

The CDR3 sequence: CASSAGQGANYGYTF. The CDR3 DNA sequence: TGTGCCAGTAGTGCTGGACAGGGGGCAAACTATGGCTACACCTTC. This chain joins TRBV19 and TRBJ1-2; 11 bases fit TRBD1. Germline V lookup: CDR1 LNHDA, CDR2 SQIVND (reference sequence). The CDR3 spans 15 residues. The V segment lost 5 bases and the J segment 2 bases; nucleotides outside the gene matches: 4.

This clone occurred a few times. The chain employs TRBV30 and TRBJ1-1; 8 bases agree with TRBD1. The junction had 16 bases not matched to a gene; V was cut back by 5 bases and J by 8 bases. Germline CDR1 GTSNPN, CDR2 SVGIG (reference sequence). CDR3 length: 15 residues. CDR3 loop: CAWARQGMEWGEAFF. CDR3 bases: TGTGCCTGGGCAAGACAGGGGATGGAGTGGGGCGAAGCTTTCTTT.

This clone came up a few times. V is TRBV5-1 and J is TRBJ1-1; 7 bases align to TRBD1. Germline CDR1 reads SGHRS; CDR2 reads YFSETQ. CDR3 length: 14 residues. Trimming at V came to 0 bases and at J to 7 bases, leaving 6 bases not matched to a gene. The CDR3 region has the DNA TGCGCCAGCAGCTTGGGACAGGGATTTGTTGAAGCTTTCTTT. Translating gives CASSLGQGFVEAFF.

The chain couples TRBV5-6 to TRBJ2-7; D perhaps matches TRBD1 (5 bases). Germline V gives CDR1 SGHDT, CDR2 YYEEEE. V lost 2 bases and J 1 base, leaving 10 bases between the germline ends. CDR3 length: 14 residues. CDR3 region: CASSFRVKSYEQYV. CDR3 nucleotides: TGTGCCAGCAGCTTCAGGGTTAAGTCCTACGAGCAGTACGTC.

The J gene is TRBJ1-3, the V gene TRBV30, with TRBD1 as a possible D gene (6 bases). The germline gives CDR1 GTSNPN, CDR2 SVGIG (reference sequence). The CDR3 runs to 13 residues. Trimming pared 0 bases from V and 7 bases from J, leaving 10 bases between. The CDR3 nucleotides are TGTGCCTGGAGTGTCGGACAGCCCAACACCATATATTTT. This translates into CAWSVGQPNTIYF.

CDR3 in amino acids: CASSASGYNEQFF. CDR3 DNA sequence: TGTGCCAGCAGCGCTAGCGGGTACAATGAGCAGTTCTTC. This chain links TRBV27 with TRBJ2-1, with 8 bases fitting TRBD2. The ends lost 6 bases at V and 4 bases at J; junction bases unmatched: 2. CDR3 length equals 13 residues. Germline loops: CDR1 MNHEY, CDR2 SMNVEV (reference sequence).

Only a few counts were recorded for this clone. The CDR3 protein is CASSPVWAGANQPQHF. The CDR3 region has the DNA TGTGCCAGCTCACCTGTGTGGGCAGGGGCCAATCAGCCCCAGCATTTT. This rearrangement joins TRBV18 to TRBJ1-5; a possible D gene is TRBD1 (6 bases). V shed 3 bases and J shed 3 bases, with 15 bases lying between them. This CDR3 is built from 16 residues. The germline CDR1 and CDR2 sequences are KGHSH and LQKENI. Looking up the rest from reference TRBV18 and TRBJ1-5 gives the full variable domain: NAGVMQNPRHLVRRRGQEARLRCSPMKGHSHVYWYRQLPEEGLKFMVYLQKENIIDESGMPKERFSAEFPKEGPSILRIQQVVRGDSAAYFCASSPVWAGANQPQHFGDGTRLSIL.

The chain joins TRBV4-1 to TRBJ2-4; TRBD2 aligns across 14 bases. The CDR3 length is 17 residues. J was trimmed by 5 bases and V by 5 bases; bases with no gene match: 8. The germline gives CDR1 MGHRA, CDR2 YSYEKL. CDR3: CASSFRLAGGEQNIQYF. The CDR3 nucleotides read TGCGCCAGCAGCTTCCGACTAGCGGGAGGGGAACAAAACATTCAGTACTTC.

CDR3 DNA: TGTGCCAGCTTAGGGAGCGAAGTCCCCCACACCGGGGAGCTGTTTTTT. This gives the protein CASLGSEVPHTGELFF. The chain uses TRBV12-1 and TRBJ2-2; TRBD2 is the table's D call, not checked against the DNA. TRBV12-1 is labeled a pseudogene. The CDR3 loop spans 16 amino acids.

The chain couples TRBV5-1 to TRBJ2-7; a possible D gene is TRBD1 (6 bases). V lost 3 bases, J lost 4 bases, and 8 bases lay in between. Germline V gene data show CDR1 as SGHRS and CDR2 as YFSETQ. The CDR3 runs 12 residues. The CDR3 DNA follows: TGCGCCAGCAGCTCAGACAGGTACGAGCAGTACTTC. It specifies CASSSDRYEQYF.

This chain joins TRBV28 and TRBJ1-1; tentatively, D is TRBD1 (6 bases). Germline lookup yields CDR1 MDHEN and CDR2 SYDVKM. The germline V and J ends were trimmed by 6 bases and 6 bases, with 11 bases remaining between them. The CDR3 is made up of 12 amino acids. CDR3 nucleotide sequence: TGTGCCAGCAGCCGTGGGACATCTGAAGCTTTCTTT. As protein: CASSRGTSEAFF.

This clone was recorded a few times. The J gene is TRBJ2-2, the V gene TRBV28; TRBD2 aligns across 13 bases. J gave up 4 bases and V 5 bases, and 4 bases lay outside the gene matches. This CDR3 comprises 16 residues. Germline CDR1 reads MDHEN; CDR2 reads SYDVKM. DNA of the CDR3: TGTGCCAGCAGTCCCGGACTAGCGGGAGTCACCGGGGAGCTGTTTTTT. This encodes CASSPGLAGVTGELFF.

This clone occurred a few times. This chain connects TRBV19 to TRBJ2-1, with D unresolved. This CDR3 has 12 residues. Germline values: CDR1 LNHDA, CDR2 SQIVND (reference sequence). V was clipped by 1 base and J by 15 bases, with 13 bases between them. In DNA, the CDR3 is TGTGCCAGTAGTATAGGGAGCTTGCAACCGTTCTTC. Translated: CASSIGSLQPFF.

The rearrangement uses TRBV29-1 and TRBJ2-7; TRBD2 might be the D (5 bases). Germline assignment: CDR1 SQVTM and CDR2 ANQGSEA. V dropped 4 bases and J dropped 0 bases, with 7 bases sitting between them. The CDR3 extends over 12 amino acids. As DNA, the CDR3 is TGCAGCGTTGCGCGGGCCTCCTACGAGCAGTACTTC. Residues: CSVARASYEQYF.

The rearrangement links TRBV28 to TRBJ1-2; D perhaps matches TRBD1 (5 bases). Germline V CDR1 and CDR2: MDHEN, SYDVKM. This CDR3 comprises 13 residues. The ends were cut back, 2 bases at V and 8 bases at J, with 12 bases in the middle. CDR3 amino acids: CASSLVGRGGYTF. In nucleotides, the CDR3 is TGTGCCAGCAGTTTAGTGGGGCGAGGCGGCTACACCTTC.

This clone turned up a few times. The CDR3 is CASSKKREGLRETQYF. In DNA, the CDR3 is TGTGCCAGCAGCAAAAAGCGGGAGGGCCTGAGGGAGACCCAGTACTTC. The gene calls are TRBV21-1 and TRBJ2-5; the table's D gene call, TRBD2, was not cross checked with the DNA. TRBV21-1 is assigned pseudogene status. The CDR3 is 16 amino acids.

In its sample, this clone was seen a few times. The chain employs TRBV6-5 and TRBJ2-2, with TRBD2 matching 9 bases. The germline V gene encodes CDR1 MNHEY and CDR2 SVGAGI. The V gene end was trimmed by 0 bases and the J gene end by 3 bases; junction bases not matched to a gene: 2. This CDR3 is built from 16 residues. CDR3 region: CASSYSLAGYTGELFF. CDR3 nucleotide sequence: TGTGCCAGCAGTTACTCGCTAGCGGGATACACCGGGGAGCTGTTTTTT.

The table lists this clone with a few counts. In DNA, the CDR3 is TGTGCCAGCAGCCTCCGACGAGGTGATCAACTGTTTTTT. It translates to CASSLRRGDQLFF. V and J are TRBV7-2 and TRBJ1-4, with D unresolved. Germline CDR1 and CDR2: SGHTA and FQGNSA. The CDR3 extends over 13 amino acids. Trimming cost V 5 bases and J 12 bases, with 16 bases left between them. The variable domain in full, completed from reference TRBV7-2 and TRBJ1-4, reads GAGVSQSPSNKVTEKGKDVELRCDPISGHTALYWYRQSLGQGLEFLIYFQGNSAPDKSGLPSDRFSAERTGGSVSTLTIQRTQQEDSAVYLCASSLRRGDQLFFGSGTQLSVL.

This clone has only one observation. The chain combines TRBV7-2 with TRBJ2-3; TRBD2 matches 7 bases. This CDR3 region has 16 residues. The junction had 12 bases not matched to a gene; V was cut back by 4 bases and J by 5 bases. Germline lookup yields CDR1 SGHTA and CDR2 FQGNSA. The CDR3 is CASSSSKRGARDTQYF. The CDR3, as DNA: TGTGCCAGCAGCTCGTCAAAGCGGGGAGCCAGAGATACGCAGTATTTT.

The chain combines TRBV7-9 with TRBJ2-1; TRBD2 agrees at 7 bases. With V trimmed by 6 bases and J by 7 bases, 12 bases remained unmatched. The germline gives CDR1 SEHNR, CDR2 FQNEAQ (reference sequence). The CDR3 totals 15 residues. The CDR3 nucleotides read TGTGCCAGCAGAATTATGCCTAGCGGAGCTAATGAGCAGTTCTTC. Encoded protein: CASRIMPSGANEQFF.